Below are 26 T cell receptor beta chains sequenced from a single sample in a study of blood T cell repertoires in COVID-19 (TCRdb year 2020). The library came from the immunoSEQ multiplex PCR assay. TCRdb carries this immuneACCESS record with in-frame sequences only. Its versions omit some clonotypes, under half of them owing to an unresolved V gene in the studies checked, with the rest unexplained. The sample table contains 73,000 or so clones; only one count was recorded for 65% to 90% of them. The ten largest clones represent roughly 6% of the sample. The sequenced sample consisted of peripheral blood. The source of these receptors is an older woman with acute or convalescent COVID-19.

This clone was counted only a few times. The gene calls are TRBV29-1 and TRBJ2-7; D is possibly TRBD2 (6 bases). The V gene's germline CDR1 is SQVTM and CDR2 ANQGSEA. V lost 4 bases, J lost 2 bases, and 12 bases lay in between. The CDR3 is 13 residues long. The CDR3 nucleotides are TGCAGCGTTGTGGGGACTGGTCCCTACGAGCAGTACTTC. It encodes CSVVGTGPYEQYF.

The V call is TRBV19, the J call TRBJ2-7; 8 bases are shared with TRBD2. The CDR3 has 13 residues. The germline gives CDR1 LNHDA, CDR2 SQIVND (reference sequence). V was clipped by 9 bases and J by 3 bases; unmatched bases: 7. The CDR3 bases are TGTGCCAGCCGGCGGGGGGTAGGCTACGAGCAGTACTTC. Its protein product is CASRRGVGYEQYF. Together with reference TRBV19 and TRBJ2-7, the CDR3 gives the full variable domain: DGGITQSPKYLFRKEGQNVTLSCEQNLNHDAMYWYRQDPGQGLRLIYYSQIVNDFQKGDIAEGYSVSREKKESFPLTVTSAQKNPTAFYLCASRRGVGYEQYFGPGTRLTVT.

The gene calls are TRBV7-3 and TRBJ2-3, with TRBD2 matching over 8 bases. The V segment lost 6 bases and the J segment 4 bases; nucleotides outside the gene matches: 15. This CDR3 is built from 17 residues. Germline CDR1 reads SGHTA; CDR2 reads FQGTGA. CDR3 region: CASSNGPAGGGADTQYF. DNA for the CDR3: TGTGCCAGCAGTAACGGTCCGGCGGGGGGAGGCGCAGATACGCAGTATTTT.

V gene TRBV27 combines with J gene TRBJ1-5; TRBD1 agrees at 7 bases. The length of the CDR3 is 14 residues. Trimming removed 7 bases from V and 7 bases from J; junction bases left unmatched: 10. Germline V gives CDR1 MNHEY, CDR2 SMNVEV (reference sequence). CDR3 in DNA: TGTGCCAGCAAAAAACAGGGGTCGGGGCAGCCCCAGCATTTT. Encoded protein: CASKKQGSGQPQHF.

The chain is built from TRBV6-5 and TRBJ2-5; tentative D call: TRBD2 (6 bases). Per the germline V gene, CDR1 is MNHEY and CDR2 is SVGAGI. Trimming took off 2 bases at V and 6 bases at J, with 13 bases between the two ends. The CDR3 is 14 amino acids. The CDR3: CASSYGGSLKTQYF. The CDR3 coding sequence is TGTGCCAGCAGTTACGGAGGGTCCCTAAAGACCCAGTACTTC.

CDR3 amino acids: CASSVLAGDGYTF. In DNA, the CDR3 is TGTGCCAGTAGTGTCCTGGCGGGAGATGGCTACACCTTC. V and J are TRBV19 and TRBJ1-2; D ambiguous. The CDR3 extends over 13 amino acids. Per germline, CDR1 LNHDA and CDR2 SQIVND (reference sequence). Trimming cost V 5 bases and J 6 bases, with 13 bases left between them.

The CDR3 coding sequence is TGTGCCAGCAGTTTGACAGGGGGATATGGCTACACCTTC. Translated, it gives CASSLTGGYGYTF. The chain carries TRBV6-5 and TRBJ1-2; 9 bases align to TRBD1. Germline V gene sequence: CDR1 MNHEY, CDR2 SVGAGI. Trimming removed 4 bases from V and 5 bases from J; junction bases left unmatched: 2. The CDR3 runs to 13 residues.

The V call is TRBV3-1 (or the pseudogene TRBV3-2), the J call TRBJ2-6, with TRBD1 identical over 8 bases. Germline V gene sequence: CDR1 LGHDT, CDR2 YNNKEL (reference sequence). The CDR3 is 18 amino acids. The V segment lost 1 base and the J segment 1 base; nucleotides outside the gene matches: 6. The CDR3 bases are TGTGCCAGCAGCCAAGCCCCGGGACAGGTTTCTGGGGCCAACGTCCTGACTTTC. It encodes CASSQAPGQVSGANVLTF.

V usage is TRBV11-2 and J usage is TRBJ2-7; 9 bases agree with TRBD1. V trimming: 5 bases; J trimming: 5 bases; junction bases outside the gene matches: 13. CDR3 length: 16 amino acids. Germline V CDR1 and CDR2: SGHAT, FQNNGV. The CDR3 loop is CASSLLRGTGLNEQYF. The CDR3, as DNA: TGTGCCAGCAGCCTTCTCAGGGGGACAGGGCTCAACGAGCAGTACTTC.

This rearrangement joins TRBV7-3 to TRBJ2-3; no clear D gene. Trimming removed 1 base at V and 0 bases at J, with 8 bases between. CDR1 is SGHTA and CDR2 is FQGTGA in the germline V gene. This CDR3 comprises 15 residues. The CDR3 nucleotides are TGTGCCAGCAGCTTAAACCCGACAAGCACAGATACGCAGTATTTT. It encodes CASSLNPTSTDTQYF.

The chain has TRBV9 and TRBJ2-7, with TRBD2 matching 9 bases. Germline V lookup: CDR1 SGDLS, CDR2 YYNGEE. The V gene end was trimmed by 0 bases and the J gene end by 6 bases; junction bases not matched to a gene: 4. The CDR3 sequence is 14 residues long. CDR3 sequence (DNA): TGTGCCAGCAGCGTAGGCGGGGGGGCCGCCGAGCAGTACTTC. It encodes CASSVGGGAAEQYF.

The chain couples TRBV6-5 to TRBJ2-3, with TRBD2 matching 10 bases. Looked up from germline, CDR1 is MNHEY and CDR2 is SVGAGI. The CDR3 contains 14 residues. Trimming at V came to 7 bases and at J to 3 bases, leaving 4 bases not matched to a gene. The CDR3 spells CASNRAGGTDTQYF. The CDR3 nucleotides read TGTGCCAGCAACCGAGCGGGGGGGACAGATACGCAGTATTTT.

The V and J genes are TRBV5-1 and TRBJ2-1, with TRBD1 as a possible D gene (6 bases). The CDR3 spans 15 residues. Germline loops: CDR1 SGHRS, CDR2 YFSETQ. Trimming stripped 0 bases from V and 0 bases from J, with 7 bases between. CDR3 bases: TGCGCCAGCAGCTTGGAAGGGGGCTCCTACAATGAGCAGTTCTTC. Translated: CASSLEGGSYNEQFF.

V is TRBV18 and J is TRBJ2-1, with TRBD1 identical over 8 bases. Germline V gene sequence: CDR1 KGHSH, CDR2 LQKENI. This CDR3 has 16 residues. Germline trimming cut 0 bases from V and 5 bases from J; bases unmatched to any gene: 6. The CDR3, as DNA: TGTGCCAGCTCACCACCGACAGGGGCCATCAACAATGAGCAGTTCTTC. It yields the protein CASSPPTGAINNEQFF.

CDR3: CASSLRQFEGTGELFF. CDR3 nucleotide sequence: TGCGCCAGCAGCTTGAGGCAGTTCGAGGGAACCGGGGAGCTGTTTTTT. This rearrangement joins TRBV5-1 to TRBJ2-2; perhaps TRBD2 as D (5 bases). This CDR3 contains 16 residues. CDR1 is SGHRS and CDR2 is YFSETQ in the germline V gene. The germline V and J ends were trimmed by 1 base and 5 bases, with 15 bases remaining between them.

This clone has just a few counts. This chain connects TRBV20-1 to TRBJ1-5; a possible D gene is TRBD1 (6 bases). The germline V and J ends were trimmed by 3 bases and 5 bases, with 14 bases remaining between them. This CDR3 region has 14 residues. Germline V gene data show CDR1 as DFQATT and CDR2 as SNEGSKA (reference sequence). DNA for the CDR3: TGCAGTGCTAGTACAGGGACGAAGCATCAGCCCCAGCATTTT. Amino acids: CSASTGTKHQPQHF.

V usage is TRBV7-9 and J usage is TRBJ2-7, with a weak D call TRBD1 (5 bases). CDR3 length equals 15 residues. Trimming shortened V by 2 bases and J by 1 base, and 12 bases separated the two germline ends. Germline CDR1 reads SEHNR; CDR2 reads FQNEAQ (reference sequence). The chain's CDR3 is CASSLFPGPSYEQYF. The CDR3 DNA reads TGTGCCAGCAGCTTATTCCCAGGGCCATCCTACGAGCAGTACTTC.

This clone was seen just once. The chain is built from TRBV7-9 and TRBJ2-7, with D possibly being TRBD1 (6 bases). V was cut by 1 base and J by 3 bases, with 16 bases left in between. The CDR3 loop spans 16 amino acids. Per germline, CDR1 SEHNR and CDR2 FQNEAQ (reference sequence). The CDR3 is CASSLGRQAVFYEQYF. CDR3 sequence (DNA): TGTGCCAGCAGCTTAGGACGACAGGCCGTCTTCTACGAGCAGTACTTC.

The chain is built from TRBV24-1 and TRBJ2-3, with a weak D call TRBD2 (6 bases). This CDR3 is 18 amino acids long. V dropped 4 bases and J dropped 2 bases, with 21 bases sitting between them. Germline values: CDR1 KGHDR, CDR2 SFDVKD. The CDR3 reads CATSDQHGTSTFTDTQYF. The CDR3 DNA follows: TGTGCCACCAGTGACCAACATGGGACTTCAACTTTCACAGATACGCAGTATTTT.

The chain recombines TRBV12-3 or TRBV12-4 with TRBJ1-2; 7 nucleotides match TRBD1. Unmatched junction bases numbered 3, after V lost 5 bases and J lost 3 bases. The CDR3 covers 13 residues. CDR3 amino acids: CASSQQGYYGYTF. The CDR3 DNA is TGTGCCAGCAGTCAACAGGGGTACTATGGCTACACCTTC.

This rearrangement joins TRBV6-5 to TRBJ1-4; D unresolved. Deletions cut 5 bases from V and 0 bases from J, with 7 bases between. The CDR3 has 14 residues. Per the germline V gene, CDR1 is MNHEY and CDR2 is SVGAGI. The CDR3 protein is CASSHTATNEKLFF. The CDR3 DNA follows: TGTGCCAGCAGTCACACAGCAACTAATGAAAAACTGTTTTTT.

The chain carries TRBV5-6 and TRBJ1-5; 8 bases map to TRBD1. J was trimmed by 0 bases and V by 1 base; bases with no gene match: 6. This CDR3 has 17 amino acids. The germline CDR1 and CDR2 sequences are SGHDT and YYEEEE. The CDR3 spells CASSLYRGSYSNQPQHF. Written as DNA, the CDR3 is TGTGCCAGCAGCTTGTACAGGGGGAGTTATAGCAATCAGCCCCAGCATTTT.

V is TRBV6-6 and J is TRBJ2-7, with 7 bases fitting TRBD1. Germline assignment: CDR1 MNHNY and CDR2 SVGAGI (reference sequence). Trimming removed 5 bases from V and 3 bases from J; junction bases left unmatched: 16. The CDR3 is 17 amino acids. The CDR3 sequence: CASSPSWGQGVNYEQYF. For the CDR3, the DNA is TGTGCCAGCAGTCCGAGCTGGGGGCAGGGGGTGAACTACGAGCAGTACTTC.

This chain joins TRBV6-2 or TRBV6-3 and TRBJ2-6, with 7 bases that match TRBD1. This CDR3 has 23 residues. Germline CDR1 reads MNHEY; CDR2 reads SVGEGT. Trimming took 6 bases from V and 2 from J; bases not matched to a gene: 28. CDR3 sequence reads: CASSPNPRQGLMQGGAGANVLTF. The CDR3 nucleotides read TGTGCCAGCAGCCCCAACCCAAGACAGGGCCTAATGCAAGGGGGCGCTGGGGCCAACGTCCTGACTTTC.

The chain links TRBV21-1 to TRBJ2-7; the table gives TRBD2 as D, unverified against the DNA. TRBV21-1 is a listed pseudogene. There are 16 residues in the CDR3. For the CDR3, the DNA is TGTGCCAGCAGCAAAATCAGGCGGGGGGAGTCGGGAGAGCAGTACTTC. It codes for CASSKIRRGESGEQYF.

The CDR3 region has the DNA TGTGCCAGCAGCTCCCCCAGGGGGTTTAGCACAGATACGCAGTATTTT. It encodes CASSSPRGFSTDTQYF. The V call is TRBV5-6, the J call TRBJ2-3, with TRBD1 identical over 7 bases. There are 16 residues in the CDR3. The J segment lost 0 bases and the V segment lost 3 bases, leaving 7 bases of the junction unmatched. Per germline, CDR1 SGHDT and CDR2 YYEEEE.